The 13 T cell receptor beta chains given below trace back to one sample, sequenced in a study of CD8 T cells in Susac syndrome. RNA amounts of about 0.5 to 1 ug underwent reverse transcription with random hexamers. MiXCR, applied by TCRdb to the immunoSEQ multiplex PCR reads, yields one record per CDR3 protein. Of around 270,000 distinct CDR3 sequences listed, 70% to 90% are singletons. Input material: CD8+ T cells from PBMCs. These receptors came from a human donor with multiple sclerosis.

The chain uses TRBV6-2 or TRBV6-3 and TRBJ1-1, with D hard to call. Looked up from germline, CDR1 is MNHEY and CDR2 is SVGEGT. The V end was cut by 6 bases, the J end by 0 bases, with 11 bases between. The CDR3 contains 14 residues. The CDR3 DNA follows: TGTGCCAGCAGGAAAAGGGCGGTGAACACTGAAGCTTTCTTT. This gives the protein CASRKRAVNTEAFF.

This rearrangement joins TRBV19 to TRBJ1-1; D not resolved. Trimming left V 7 bases short and J 1 base short, with 4 bases between. The CDR3 is made up of 11 amino acids. Looked up from germline, CDR1 is LNHDA and CDR2 is SQIVND (reference sequence). This CDR3 reads CASKQNTEAFF. The CDR3 nucleotides are TGTGCCAGTAAGCAGAACACTGAAGCTTTCTTT.

The CDR3 coding sequence is TGTGCCAGCAGCCTACAAGGACAGTCCTACGAGCAGTACTTC. Translating gives CASSLQGQSYEQYF. The chain links TRBV9 to TRBJ2-7, with a possible D match to TRBD1 (6 bases). Germline V lookup: CDR1 SGDLS, CDR2 YYNGEE. Between the trimmed V and J ends, which lost 4 bases and 1 base, there was a span of 12 bases. The CDR3 consists of 14 residues.

This clonotype was seen only a few times. This chain joins TRBV28 and TRBJ1-2; possible D gene TRBD1, 6 bases. V dropped 5 bases and J dropped 0 bases, with 16 bases sitting between them. The CDR3 consists of 16 residues. Germline V CDR1 and CDR2: MDHEN, SYDVKM. CDR3 in amino acids: CASSPWTDPTNYGYTF. DNA for the CDR3: TGTGCCAGCAGTCCTTGGACAGATCCTACTAACTATGGCTACACCTTC.

The rearrangement uses TRBV9 and TRBJ2-5; 7 bases agree with TRBD2. The CDR3 has 15 amino acids. CDR1 is SGDLS, CDR2 YYNGEE, per germline. The J segment lost 4 bases and the V segment lost 3 bases, leaving 9 bases of the junction unmatched. CDR3 loop: CASSAPGGSGETQYF. DNA for the CDR3: TGTGCCAGCAGCGCCCCGGGGGGTTCGGGAGAGACCCAGTACTTC.

The chain recombines TRBV6-2 or TRBV6-3 with TRBJ2-3; 7 bases map to TRBD1. Germline V lookup: CDR1 MNHEY, CDR2 SVGEGT. The CDR3 consists of 13 residues. The junction had 7 bases not matched to a gene; V was cut back by 9 bases and J by 4 bases. CDR3 nucleotide sequence: TGTGCCAGTTCCGGGACAGTTTCAGATACGCAGTATTTT. Translated, it gives CASSGTVSDTQYF.

The chain carries TRBV7-2 and TRBJ2-7; 8 bases line up with TRBD1. J lost 5 bases, V lost 4 bases, and 7 bases had no gene match. The CDR3 extends over 14 amino acids. CDR1 and CDR2 (germline): SGHTA, FQGNSA. This CDR3 is CASSSGQGGHEQYF. In DNA form, the CDR3 reads TGTGCCAGCAGCTCTGGACAGGGAGGCCACGAGCAGTACTTC.

This clonotype was seen only once. The rearrangement uses TRBV19 and TRBJ2-3; D possibly matches TRBD1 or TRBD2 (5 bases each). This CDR3 comprises 14 residues. Trimming removed 4 bases from V and 4 bases from J, with 12 bases in between. CDR1 and CDR2 from the germline V gene are LNHDA and SQIVND (reference sequence). This CDR3 reads CASSTWGLADTQYF. The DNA for the CDR3 is TGTGCCAGTAGTACTTGGGGGTTGGCAGATACGCAGTATTTT.

This clonotype turned up a few times. The J gene is TRBJ2-1, the V gene TRBV6-1, with TRBD1 matching 7 bases. From germline, CDR1 is MNHNS and CDR2 SASEGT. This CDR3 is 14 amino acids long. The V and J ends lost 2 bases and 3 bases, in that order; junction bases with no gene match: 1. The CDR3 is CASSEQGDYNEQFF. The DNA for the CDR3 is TGTGCCAGCAGTGAACAGGGGGACTACAATGAGCAGTTCTTC.

The V call is TRBV7-9, the J call TRBJ1-2, with D unresolved. Germline V gene sequence: CDR1 SEHNR, CDR2 FQNEAQ (reference sequence). The CDR3 runs 16 residues. With 3 bases removed from V and 4 bases from J, the gap between germline ends came to 18 bases. CDR3 in DNA: TGTGCCAGCAGCTTCTCGGAGGCCGAAGTACTCTATGGCTACACCTTC. The encoded protein is CASSFSEAEVLYGYTF.

V and J are TRBV30 and TRBJ2-1; D not resolved. The CDR3 runs 14 residues. V was shortened by 0 bases and J by 5 bases, with 11 bases between the two germline ends. Germline lookup yields CDR1 GTSNPN and CDR2 SVGIG (reference sequence). The CDR3 DNA reads as TGTGCCTGGAGTGTACGAGCCACCAACAATGAGCAGTTCTTC. The encoded protein is CAWSVRATNNEQFF.

The J gene is TRBJ2-1, the V gene TRBV12-3 or TRBV12-4; 10 bases agree with TRBD2. CDR3 length: 15 residues. The J segment lost 10 bases and the V segment lost 3 bases, leaving 9 bases of the junction unmatched. CDR3 sequence: CASSLFLAGEREQFF. In DNA form, the CDR3 reads TGTGCCAGCAGTTTGTTCCTAGCGGGAGAGCGGGAGCAGTTCTTC.

Here the CDR3 reads CASVTSLNEQFF. The CDR3 region has the DNA TGTGCCAGCGTTACTAGCCTCAATGAGCAGTTCTTC. This rearrangement joins TRBV6-2 or TRBV6-3 to TRBJ2-1, with D tentatively TRBD2 (6 bases). The germline V gene has CDR1 MNHEY and CDR2 SVGEGT. The V gene lost 8 bases and the J gene lost 6 bases, with 11 bases spanning the gap. The CDR3 contains 12 residues.